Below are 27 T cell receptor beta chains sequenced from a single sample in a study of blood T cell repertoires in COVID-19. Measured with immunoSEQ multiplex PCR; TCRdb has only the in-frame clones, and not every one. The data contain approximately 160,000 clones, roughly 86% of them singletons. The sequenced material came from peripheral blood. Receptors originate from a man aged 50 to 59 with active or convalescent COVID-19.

CDR3 DNA sequence: TGTGCCAGCAGCATGCCCCGGGACAGGGGTCGGGAGACCCAGTACTTC. Amino acids: CASSMPRDRGRETQYF. The genes are TRBV7-9 and TRBJ2-5; TRBD1 aligns across 10 bases. This CDR3 region has 16 residues. V trimming: 5 bases; J trimming: 5 bases; junction bases outside the gene matches: 11. The V gene's germline CDR1 is SEHNR and CDR2 FQNEAQ (reference sequence).

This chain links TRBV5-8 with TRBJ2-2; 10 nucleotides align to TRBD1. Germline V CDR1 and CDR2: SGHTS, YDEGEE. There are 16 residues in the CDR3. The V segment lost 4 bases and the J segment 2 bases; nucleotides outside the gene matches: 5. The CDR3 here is CASSKRTGGNTGELFF. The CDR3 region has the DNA TGTGCCAGCAGCAAACGGACAGGGGGAAACACCGGGGAGCTGTTTTTT.

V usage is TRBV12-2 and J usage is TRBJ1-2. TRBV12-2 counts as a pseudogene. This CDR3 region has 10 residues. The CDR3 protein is CASRPVGYTF. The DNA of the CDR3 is TGTGCAAGTCGCCCCGTTGGCTACACCTTC.

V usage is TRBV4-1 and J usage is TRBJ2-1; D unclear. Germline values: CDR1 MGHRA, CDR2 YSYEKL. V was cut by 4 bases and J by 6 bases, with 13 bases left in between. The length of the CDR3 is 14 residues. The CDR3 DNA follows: TGCGCCAGCAGCCTATTTATGGTGGCCAATGAGCAGTTCTTC. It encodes CASSLFMVANEQFF.

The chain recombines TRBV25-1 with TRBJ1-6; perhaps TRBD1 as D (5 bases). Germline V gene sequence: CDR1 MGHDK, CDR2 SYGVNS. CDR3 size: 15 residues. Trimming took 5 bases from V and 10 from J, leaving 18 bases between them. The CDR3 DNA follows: TGTGCCAGCAGTAAAGCCGGGACGGGGGGATCACCCCTCCACTTT. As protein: CASSKAGTGGSPLHF.

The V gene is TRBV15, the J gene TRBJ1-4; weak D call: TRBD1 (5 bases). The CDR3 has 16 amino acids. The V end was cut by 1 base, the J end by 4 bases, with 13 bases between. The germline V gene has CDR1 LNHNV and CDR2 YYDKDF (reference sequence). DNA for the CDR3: TGTGCCACCAGCAGAGCTTTGGGGGGGAATAATGAAAAACTGTTTTTT. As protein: CATSRALGGNNEKLFF.

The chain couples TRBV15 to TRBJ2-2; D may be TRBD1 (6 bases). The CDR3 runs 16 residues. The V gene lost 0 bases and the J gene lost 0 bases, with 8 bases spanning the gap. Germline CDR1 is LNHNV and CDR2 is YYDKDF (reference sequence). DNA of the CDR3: TGTGCCACCAGCAGAGACCGGGACACGAACACCGGGGAGCTGTTTTTT. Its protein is CATSRDRDTNTGELFF.

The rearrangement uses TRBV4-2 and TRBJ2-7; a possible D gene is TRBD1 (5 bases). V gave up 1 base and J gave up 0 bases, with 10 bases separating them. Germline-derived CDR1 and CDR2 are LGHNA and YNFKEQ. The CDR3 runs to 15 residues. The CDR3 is CASSQGQGDSYEQYF. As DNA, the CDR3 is TGTGCCAGCAGCCAAGGGCAGGGCGACTCCTACGAGCAGTACTTC.

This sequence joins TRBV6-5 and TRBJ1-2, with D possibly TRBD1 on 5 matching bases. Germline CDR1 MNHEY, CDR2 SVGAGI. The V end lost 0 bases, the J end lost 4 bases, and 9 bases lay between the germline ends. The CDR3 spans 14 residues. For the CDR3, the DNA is TGTGCCAGCAGTTACTCGACCGGGGGCTATGGCTACACCTTC. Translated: CASSYSTGGYGYTF.

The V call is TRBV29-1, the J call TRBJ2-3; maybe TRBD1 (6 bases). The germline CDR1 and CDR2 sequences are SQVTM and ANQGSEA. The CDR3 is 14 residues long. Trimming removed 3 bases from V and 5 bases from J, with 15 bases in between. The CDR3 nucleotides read TGCAGCGTTGATTTGGAACAGGGAGTAGATACGCAGTATTTT. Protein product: CSVDLEQGVDTQYF.

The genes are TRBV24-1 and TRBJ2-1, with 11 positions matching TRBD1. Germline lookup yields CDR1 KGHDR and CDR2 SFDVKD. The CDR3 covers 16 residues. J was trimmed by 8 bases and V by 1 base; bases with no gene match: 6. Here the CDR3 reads CATSDLGQGARYEQFF. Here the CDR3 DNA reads TGTGCCACCAGTGATTTAGGACAGGGGGCAAGGTATGAGCAGTTCTTC.

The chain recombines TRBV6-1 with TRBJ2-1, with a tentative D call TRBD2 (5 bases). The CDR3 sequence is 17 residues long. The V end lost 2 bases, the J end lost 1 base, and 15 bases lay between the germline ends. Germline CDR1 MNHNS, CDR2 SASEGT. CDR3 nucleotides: TGTGCCAGCAGTGAATTAGCCGGGGTAGATTCCTACAATGAGCAGTTCTTC. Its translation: CASSELAGVDSYNEQFF.

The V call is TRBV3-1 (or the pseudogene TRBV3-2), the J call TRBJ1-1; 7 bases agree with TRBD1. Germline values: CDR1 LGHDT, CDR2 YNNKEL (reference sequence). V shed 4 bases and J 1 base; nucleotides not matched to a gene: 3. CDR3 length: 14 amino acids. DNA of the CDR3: TGTGCCAGCAGCCCCAGGGGGAGGAACACTGAAGCTTTCTTT. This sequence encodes CASSPRGRNTEAFF.

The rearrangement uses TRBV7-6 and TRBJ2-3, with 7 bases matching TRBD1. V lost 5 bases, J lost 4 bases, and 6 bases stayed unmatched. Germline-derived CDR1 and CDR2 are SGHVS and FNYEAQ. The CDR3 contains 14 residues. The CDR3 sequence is CASSHGQVPDTQYF. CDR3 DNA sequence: TGTGCCAGCAGCCACGGACAGGTTCCAGATACGCAGTATTTT.

The CDR3 loop reads CAIRATSTDTQYF. CDR3 DNA sequence: TGTGCCATCAGGGCGACTAGCACAGATACGCAGTATTTT. The genes are TRBV10-3 and TRBJ2-3, with unresolved D. CDR1 ENHRY and CDR2 SYGVKD come from the germline V gene. There are 13 residues in the CDR3. The V gene lost 6 bases and the J gene lost 0 bases, with 7 bases spanning the gap.

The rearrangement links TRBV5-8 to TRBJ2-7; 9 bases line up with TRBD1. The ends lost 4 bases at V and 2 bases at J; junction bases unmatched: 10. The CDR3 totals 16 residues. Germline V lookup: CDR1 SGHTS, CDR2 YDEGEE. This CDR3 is CASSLFLGQGTYEQYF. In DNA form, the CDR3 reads TGTGCCAGCAGCCTCTTTTTGGGACAGGGAACCTACGAGCAGTACTTC. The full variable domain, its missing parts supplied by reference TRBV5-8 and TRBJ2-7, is EAGVTQSPTHLIKTRGQQATLRCSPISGHTSVYWYQQALGLGLQFLLWYDEGEERNRGNFPPRFSGRQFPNYSSELNVNALELEDSALYLCASSLFLGQGTYEQYFGPGTRLTVT.

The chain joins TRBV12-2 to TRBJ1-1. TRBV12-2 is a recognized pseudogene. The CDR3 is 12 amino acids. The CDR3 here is CASRFRLPEAFF. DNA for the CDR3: TGTGCAAGTCGCTTTAGACTTCCTGAAGCTTTCTTT.

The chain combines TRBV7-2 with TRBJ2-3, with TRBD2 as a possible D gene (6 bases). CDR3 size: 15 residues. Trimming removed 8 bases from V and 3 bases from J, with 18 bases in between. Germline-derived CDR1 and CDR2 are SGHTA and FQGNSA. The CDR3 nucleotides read TGTGCCAGCGACCACCCCGGGAGATATACAGATACGCAGTATTTT. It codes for CASDHPGRYTDTQYF.

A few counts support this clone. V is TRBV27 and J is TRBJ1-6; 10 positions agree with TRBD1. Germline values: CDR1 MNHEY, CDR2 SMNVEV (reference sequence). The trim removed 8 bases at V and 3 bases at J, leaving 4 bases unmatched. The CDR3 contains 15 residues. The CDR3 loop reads CASAGTGVYNSPLHF. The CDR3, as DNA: TGTGCCAGCGCCGGGACAGGGGTCTATAATTCACCCCTCCACTTT.

The CDR3 DNA follows: TGCGCCAGCAGCCAACAGGGCTATGAAAAACTGTTTTTT. Translating gives CASSQQGYEKLFF. The chain employs TRBV4-3 and TRBJ1-4; TRBD1 is a possible D gene (5 bases). The CDR3 is made up of 13 amino acids. Germline CDR1 LGHNA, CDR2 YSLEER. The V end was cut by 2 bases, the J end by 6 bases, with 7 bases between.

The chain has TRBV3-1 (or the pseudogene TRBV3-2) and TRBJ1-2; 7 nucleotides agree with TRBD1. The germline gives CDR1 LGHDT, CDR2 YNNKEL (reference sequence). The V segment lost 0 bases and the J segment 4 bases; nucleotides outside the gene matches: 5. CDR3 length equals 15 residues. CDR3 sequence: CASSQEVRGTYGYTF. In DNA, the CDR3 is TGTGCCAGCAGCCAAGAAGTCAGGGGGACCTATGGCTACACCTTC.

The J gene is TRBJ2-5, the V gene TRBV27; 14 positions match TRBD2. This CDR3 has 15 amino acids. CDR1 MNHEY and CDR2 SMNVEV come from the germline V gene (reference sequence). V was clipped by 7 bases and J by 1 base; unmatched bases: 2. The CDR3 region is CASIGTSGGQETQYF. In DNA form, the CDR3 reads TGTGCCAGCATTGGGACTAGCGGGGGCCAAGAGACCCAGTACTTC.

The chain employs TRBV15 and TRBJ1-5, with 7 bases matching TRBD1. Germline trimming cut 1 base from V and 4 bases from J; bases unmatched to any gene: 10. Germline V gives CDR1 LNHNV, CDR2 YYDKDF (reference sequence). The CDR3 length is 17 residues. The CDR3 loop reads CATSRGSSGGWNQPQHF. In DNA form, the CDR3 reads TGTGCCACCAGCAGAGGTTCGTCAGGGGGTTGGAATCAGCCCCAGCATTTT.

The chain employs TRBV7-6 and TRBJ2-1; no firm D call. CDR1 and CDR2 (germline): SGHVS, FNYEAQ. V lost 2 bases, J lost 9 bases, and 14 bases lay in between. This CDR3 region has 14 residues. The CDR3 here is CASSLRDGLFEQFF. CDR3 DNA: TGTGCCAGCAGCTTAAGAGACGGGTTATTTGAGCAGTTCTTC.

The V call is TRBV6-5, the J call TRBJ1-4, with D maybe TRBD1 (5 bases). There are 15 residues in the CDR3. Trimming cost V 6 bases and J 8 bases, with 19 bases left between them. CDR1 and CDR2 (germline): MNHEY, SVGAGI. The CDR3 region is CASSRAFREVEKLFF. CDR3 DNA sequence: TGTGCCAGCAGCAGGGCGTTTAGGGAAGTGGAAAAACTGTTTTTT.

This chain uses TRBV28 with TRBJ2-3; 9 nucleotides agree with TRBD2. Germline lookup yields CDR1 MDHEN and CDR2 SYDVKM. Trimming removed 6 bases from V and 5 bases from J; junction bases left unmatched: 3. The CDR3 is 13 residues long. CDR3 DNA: TGTGCCAGCAGGCGGGGGGGCGAAGATACGCAGTATTTT. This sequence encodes CASRRGGEDTQYF.

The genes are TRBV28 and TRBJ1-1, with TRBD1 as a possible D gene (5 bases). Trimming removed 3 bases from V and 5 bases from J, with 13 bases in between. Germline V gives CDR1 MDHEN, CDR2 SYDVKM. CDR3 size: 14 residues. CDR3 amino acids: CASSLWQGGTEAFF. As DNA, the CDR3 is TGTGCCAGCAGTTTGTGGCAGGGAGGGACTGAAGCTTTCTTT.